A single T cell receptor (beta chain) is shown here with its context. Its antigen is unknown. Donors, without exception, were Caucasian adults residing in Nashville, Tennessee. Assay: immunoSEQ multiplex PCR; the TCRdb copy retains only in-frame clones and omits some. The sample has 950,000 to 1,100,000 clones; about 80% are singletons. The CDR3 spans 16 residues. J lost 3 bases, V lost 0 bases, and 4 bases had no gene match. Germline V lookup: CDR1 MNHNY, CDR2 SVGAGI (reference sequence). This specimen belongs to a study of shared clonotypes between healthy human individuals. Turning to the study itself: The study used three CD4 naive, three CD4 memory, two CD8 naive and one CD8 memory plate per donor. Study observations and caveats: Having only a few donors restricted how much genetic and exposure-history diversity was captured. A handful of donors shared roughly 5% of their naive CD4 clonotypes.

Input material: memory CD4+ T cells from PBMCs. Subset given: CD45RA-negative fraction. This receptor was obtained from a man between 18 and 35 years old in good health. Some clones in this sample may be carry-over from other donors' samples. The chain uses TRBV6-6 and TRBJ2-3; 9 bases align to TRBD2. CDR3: CASSYSSAGGTDTQYF. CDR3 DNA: TGTGCCAGCAGTTACTCGTCTGCGGGAGGGACAGATACGCAGTATTTT.